The present T cell receptor beta chain was sequenced within a study of human T cells and chemical hapten exposure. This clonotype has only a few counts. Trimming shortened V by 3 bases and J by 5 bases, and 16 bases separated the two germline ends. Germline-derived CDR1 and CDR2 are MNHEY and SMNVEV (reference sequence). CDR3 size: 16 residues. TCRdb reprocessed the RACE reads via MiXCR and lists one record per CDR3 protein. The sample contains 100,000 to 150,000 distinct CDR3 sequences, about 11% of which appear only once. Time point indicated: patch test 3, about 24 weeks after DPC sensitization. Treatment given: therapeutic diphenylcyclopropenone sensitization with weekly scalp DPC.

The input for sequencing was whole blood, taken in connection with sensitization to the hapten diphenylcyclopropenone (DPC). This clonotype originated in a woman aged 45-65 years with alopecia areata. Some clones in this sample may be carry-over from other donors' samples. This chain joins TRBV27 and TRBJ1-4, with D possibly matching TRBD1 (6 bases). CDR3 DNA sequence: TGTGCCAGCAGTTTGCCACGAGGGCAGGGGAATGAAAAACTGTTTTTT. This sequence encodes CASSLPRGQGNEKLFF.